Listed below are T cell receptor beta chains from one sample, sequenced in a study of blood T cell repertoires in COVID-19. Profiled with immunoSEQ multiplex PCR; TCRdb holds only in-frame clones, not every one. The data show about 250,000 clones, just over 90% seen once. The sample was PBMCs or T cells enriched from blood (not recorded which). These receptors all come from a woman under 30 who had recovered from COVID-19. Both conserved end residues are part of each CDR3. The D gene is left open where the match is weak. Clone size is stated in some rows and not others, as once, few, many or a class when expanded.

d_gene	j_gene	v_gene	abundance	CDR3nt	CDR3aa
TRBD1	TRBJ1-2	TRBV9	.	TGTGCCAGCAGCGTAGACAGGGGGCCTGGCTACACCTTC	CASSVDRGPGYTF
.	TRBJ2-1	TRBV28	.	TGTGCCAGCAGCCCCGAAATACCGGGTACCTACAATGAGCAGTTCTTC	CASSPEIPGTYNEQFF
.	TRBJ1-5	TRBV7-3	.	TGTGCCACCACAAAGGGGTCCAGCAATCAGCCCCAGCATTTT	CATTKGSSNQPQHF
TRBD1	TRBJ1-2	TRBV19	.	TGTGCCAGTAGGCATCCAGGGGGCAACTATGGCTACACCTTC	CASRHPGGNYGYTF
.	TRBJ1-1	TRBV19	few	TGTGCCAGTAGTATAGGCCAGGGGCGGACTGAAGCTTTCTTT	CASSIGQGRTEAFF
.	TRBJ2-7	TRBV6-5	.	TGTGCCAGCAGTACGGACAGCTACGAGCAGTACTTC	CASSTDSYEQYF
.	TRBJ1-2	TRBV6-1	.	TGTGCCAGCAGTGAACGGGATTTGGGCTATGGCTACACCTTC	CASSERDLGYGYTF
TRBD2	TRBJ2-3	TRBV24-1	.	TGTGCCACCCTAACTCGGGCGGGGGGGCCGACAGATACGCAGTATTTT	CATLTRAGGPTDTQYF
.	TRBJ2-5	TRBV15	few	TGTGCCACCAGCAGAGCACAGAACCAAGAGACCCAGTACTTC	CATSRAQNQETQYF
.	TRBJ1-6	TRBV27	.	TGTGCCAGCAGACGTTCACAGTCTTATTATAATTCACCCCTCCACTTT	CASRRSQSYYNSPLHF
.	TRBJ1-1	TRBV4-3	.	TGCGCCAGCAGCCAAGATCGGAGAGCTTTCTTT	CASSQDRRAFF
.	TRBJ1-1	TRBV5-1	.	TGCGCCAGCAGCTCCCTGGGACAAGGCACTGAAGCTTTCTTT	CASSSLGQGTEAFF
.	TRBJ2-1	TRBV2	.	TGTGCCAGCACTAGCTCCTACAATGAGCAGTTCTTC	CASTSSYNEQFF
.	TRBJ1-2	TRBV18	.	TGTGCCAGCTCACCCGTAGGGGAACTCTATGGCTACACCTTC	CASSPVGELYGYTF
TRBD1	TRBJ1-5	TRBV6-1	.	TGTGCCAGCAGTGAATATCCGGGACAGTCAGGTCAGCCCCAGCATTTT	CASSEYPGQSGQPQHF
TRBD2	TRBJ2-2	TRBV2	.	TGTGCCAGCAGTGACAGTCGGGGGGGGACTGGGGAGCTGTTTTTT	CASSDSRGGTGELFF
.	TRBJ1-6	TRBV13	.	TGTGCCAGAGTCGGGGTCCCAGAACGACACTATAATTCACCCCTCCACTTT	CARVGVPERHYNSPLHF
TRBD1	TRBJ1-2	TRBV12-3/TRBV12-4	.	TGTGTCAGCAGTCGGGGACAGGCCTATGGCTACACCTTC	CVSSRGQAYGYTF